This T cell receptor beta chain was retrieved from a study of post-analysis software for immune sequencing data. Study-level background: Included courses were relapsing-remitting and secondary progressive multiple sclerosis; progressive-relapsing multiple sclerosis was also included.

This CDR3 has 15 amino acids. Deletions cut 4 bases from V and 7 bases from J, with 20 bases between. Germline V gene sequence: CDR1 MNHNS, CDR2 SASEGT. As to this clonotype: What it binds is not known.

Unique-molecular-identifier-tagged TCR beta cDNA libraries were used. Each batch of 1 to 10 million T cells produced roughly 500,000 cDNA molecules. TCRdb re-analysed the PCR reads in MiXCR, keeping a single row per CDR3 protein. Here the sample spans hundreds of thousands of distinct CDR3 sequences, roughly half being singletons. Study outcomes and limitations: Patients carried a handful of TRBV segments more frequently than controls did, and TRBV5-6, TRBV5-1 and TRBV20-1 were among them.

The sequencing input was blood. This receptor was obtained from a girl aged 10 to 17 with multiple sclerosis. This chain joins TRBV6-1 and TRBJ2-7; maybe TRBD1 (6 bases). The CDR3 bases are TGTGCCAGCAGTGCGTACAGGGCCCGATACAATGAGCAGTACTTC. Translating it yields CASSAYRARYNEQYF.